Each of the 21 T cell receptor beta chains below was sequenced from the same sample in a study of T cells in Graves' hyperthyroidism and ophthalmopathy. Amplification yielded TCR beta CDR3 regions, with RNA transcripts as the source. HTBI primers were employed in a first-round RT-PCR of the TCR CDR3. TCRdb redid the calling of the multiplex PCR reads with MiXCR, one entry per CDR3 protein. The sample includes approximately 400,000 distinct CDR3 sequences, 25% of them seen just once. Sequenced material: blood. The receptors were gathered from a man between 50 and 59 years old with Graves' hyperthyroidism.

V gene TRBV20-1 combines with J gene TRBJ1-2; possible D gene TRBD1, 6 bases. The V and J ends lost 0 bases and 3 bases respectively, with 11 bases between them. The CDR3 runs 14 residues. CDR1 is DFQATT and CDR2 is SNEGSKA in the germline V gene (reference sequence). The CDR3 loop reads CSARDLRGDYGYTF. CDR3 DNA sequence: TGCAGTGCTAGAGATCTCAGGGGAGACTATGGCTACACCTTC.

V gene TRBV20-1 combines with J gene TRBJ2-7, with 10 nucleotides matching TRBD1. V shed 6 bases and J 5 bases; nucleotides not matched to a gene: 7. Germline V gene data show CDR1 as DFQATT and CDR2 as SNEGSKA (reference sequence). The CDR3 contains 13 residues. The CDR3 loop is CSAVTGTGDEQYF. CDR3 coding DNA: TGCAGTGCCGTTACCGGGACAGGGGACGAGCAGTACTTC.

In this sample, this clonotype turned up many times. The chain recombines TRBV28 with TRBJ1-1; D ambiguous. CDR3 size: 14 residues. CDR1 MDHEN and CDR2 SYDVKM come from the germline V gene. Deletions cut 2 bases from V and 7 bases from J, with 14 bases between. CDR3 protein: CASSLRGLLGEAFF. CDR3 bases: TGTGCCAGCAGTTTAAGAGGACTCTTGGGTGAAGCTTTCTTT.

The chain links TRBV2 to TRBJ2-1, with 10 bases fitting TRBD2. This CDR3 comprises 14 residues. Germline-derived CDR1 and CDR2 are SNHLY and FYNNEI. Trimming took 7 bases from V and 12 from J; bases not matched to a gene: 12. CDR3 in amino acids: CASNVLLAGGGQFF. CDR3 nucleotides: TGTGCCAGCAATGTCCTTTTAGCGGGAGGTGGGCAGTTCTTC.

CDR3 nucleotides: TGTGCCAGCACTAGCAGGGGAGAGAGCACAGATACGCAGTATTTT. Its translation: CASTSRGESTDTQYF. V and J are TRBV6-1 and TRBJ2-3; possibly TRBD1 for D (6 bases). Looked up from germline, CDR1 is MNHNS and CDR2 is SASEGT. V dropped 7 bases and J dropped 0 bases, with 14 bases sitting between them. The CDR3 sequence is 15 residues long.

The rearrangement links TRBV28 to TRBJ1-2; unclear D gene. Germline CDR1 MDHEN, CDR2 SYDVKM. Trimming left V 9 bases short and J 0 bases short, with 14 bases between. The CDR3 has 14 amino acids. This CDR3 reads CASNLGSSNYGYTF. The CDR3 nucleotides read TGTGCCAGTAACCTGGGCAGCTCTAACTATGGCTACACCTTC.

This clonotype was observed a few times. This rearrangement joins TRBV30 to TRBJ1-5; the D is unclear. Trimming cost V 3 bases and J 7 bases, with 16 bases left between them. The CDR3 extends over 14 amino acids. Germline-derived CDR1 and CDR2 are GTSNPN and SVGIG (reference sequence). This chain's CDR3 is CAWSPDTLRQPQHF. CDR3 nucleotides: TGTGCCTGGAGCCCCGACACCCTGAGGCAGCCCCAGCATTTT.

Only a few counts were recorded for this clonotype. V gene TRBV4-1 combines with J gene TRBJ2-1, with a possible D match to TRBD1 (6 bases). The CDR3 runs to 18 residues. Looked up from germline, CDR1 is MGHRA and CDR2 is YSYEKL. V was pared by 0 bases and J by 0 bases, with 15 bases between. CDR3: CASSQEGWDTLSYNEQFF. Here the CDR3 DNA reads TGCGCCAGCAGCCAAGAGGGTTGGGACACCCTCTCCTACAATGAGCAGTTCTTC.

The CDR3 sequence is CASSTGLAQLRNEQYF. CDR3 DNA sequence: TGTGCCAGCAGTACGGGACTAGCACAATTGAGAAACGAGCAGTACTTC. The chain combines TRBV6-1 with TRBJ2-7, with 9 bases fitting TRBD2. CDR3 length: 16 residues. Unmatched junction bases numbered 13, after V lost 5 bases and J lost 5 bases. Germline V gene data show CDR1 as MNHNS and CDR2 as SASEGT.

This clonotype has only a few counts. The gene calls are TRBV3-1 and TRBJ1-2, with 8 bases matching TRBD1. CDR1 and CDR2 (germline): LGHDT, YNNKEL (reference sequence). V lost 1 base, J lost 4 bases, and 2 bases stayed unmatched. The CDR3 runs to 14 residues. CDR3 nucleotide sequence: TGTGCCAGCAGCCAAGCAGGGGGCGTCTATGGCTACACCTTC. Its translation is CASSQAGGVYGYTF.

The sample holds many counts of this clonotype. This chain links TRBV3-1 with TRBJ2-1; D is perhaps TRBD1 or TRBD2 (6 bases each). This CDR3 spans 12 amino acids. Between the trimmed V and J ends, which lost 1 base and 10 bases, there was a span of 8 bases. Germline V gene data show CDR1 as LGHDT and CDR2 as YNNKEL (reference sequence). The CDR3, as DNA: TGTGCCAGCAGCCAAGGGAGGGGGGAGCAGTTCTTC. It yields the protein CASSQGRGEQFF.

The sample holds a few counts of this clonotype. CDR3 bases: TGTGCCAGCAGTCATAGTACCTACAATGAGCAGTTCTTC. This sequence encodes CASSHSTYNEQFF. The V gene is TRBV28, the J gene TRBJ2-1; D unresolved. Germline V gives CDR1 MDHEN, CDR2 SYDVKM. The CDR3 sequence is 13 residues long. The V and J ends lost 5 bases and 2 bases respectively, with 7 bases between them.

This clonotype has more than one count but fewer than ten. V and J are TRBV7-9 and TRBJ2-3; D is undetermined. V was clipped by 8 bases and J by 1 base, with 13 bases between them. This CDR3 comprises 14 residues. Germline-derived CDR1 and CDR2 are SEHNR and FQNEAQ (reference sequence). The CDR3 spells CASDLKAGTDTQYF. CDR3 nucleotide sequence: TGTGCCAGCGATTTGAAGGCGGGCACAGATACGCAGTATTTT.

In its sample, this clonotype was seen many times. The V call is TRBV11-3, the J call TRBJ2-7; 9 bases are a match to TRBD1. Unmatched junction bases numbered 7, after V lost 9 bases and J lost 4 bases. This CDR3 is built from 13 residues. Germline V gene sequence: CDR1 SGHNT, CDR2 YENEEA. The CDR3 spells CASKQGARYEQYF. CDR3 nucleotide sequence: TGTGCCAGTAAACAGGGGGCGCGGTACGAGCAGTACTTC.

This clonotype was counted between two and nine times. The chain links TRBV10-3 to TRBJ1-2; D gene ambiguous. V lost 4 bases, J lost 7 bases, and 10 bases lay in between. The CDR3 sequence is 12 residues long. Germline CDR1 reads ENHRY; CDR2 reads SYGVKD. CDR3 sequence: CAISGLDRGYTF. The CDR3 DNA reads TGTGCCATCAGTGGCCTTGACCGTGGCTACACCTTC.

CDR3 in DNA: TGTGCCAGTAGTATTGCTAGCGGGAGTGGCTACAATGAGCAGTTCTTC. Protein product: CASSIASGSGYNEQFF. The J gene is TRBJ2-1, the V gene TRBV19; 10 positions match TRBD2. CDR1 LNHDA and CDR2 SQIVND come from the germline V gene (reference sequence). Trimming cost V 3 bases and J 3 bases; bases outside gene matches: 5. The length of the CDR3 is 16 residues.

In regard to this clonotype: The junction departs from the called germline gene at one end, perhaps through a read error. The rearrangement uses TRBV12-3 or TRBV12-4 and TRBJ2-3, with D possibly matching TRBD1 (6 bases). CDR3 length: 14 amino acids. Here the CDR3 DNA reads TGTGCCAGCAGTTTCCAGGGGAACACAGGTACGCAGTATTTT. Translated, it gives CASSFQGNTGTQYF.

This sequence joins TRBV12-5 and TRBJ2-2, with 8 nucleotides matching TRBD1. The germline gives CDR1 LGHNT, CDR2 FRNRAP. V trimming: 8 bases; J trimming: 3 bases; junction bases outside the gene matches: 8. The CDR3 sequence is 15 residues long. In nucleotides, the CDR3 is TGTGCTAGTAAAGGTGGACAGGGATACACCGGGGAGCTGTTTTTT. The encoded protein is CASKGGQGYTGELFF.

The chain carries TRBV20-1 and TRBJ2-3; D tentatively fits TRBD1 or TRBD2 (7 bases each). Germline CDR1 is DFQATT and CDR2 is SNEGSKA (reference sequence). Trimming removed 1 base at V and 3 bases at J, with 20 bases between. This CDR3 is built from 17 residues. The CDR3 is CSARGSGRGLRTDTQYF. The CDR3 DNA is TGCAGTGCTAGAGGGTCAGGGAGGGGGCTCAGGACAGATACGCAGTATTTT.

A single count supports this clonotype. J is TRBJ2-2 and V is TRBV28; 8 positions agree with TRBD1. Trimming cost V 7 bases and J 5 bases; bases outside gene matches: 9. Germline CDR1 reads MDHEN; CDR2 reads SYDVKM. This CDR3 contains 15 residues. In DNA form, the CDR3 reads TGTGCCAGCACGATACCGACAGGGGCGACCGGGGAGCTGTTTTTT. Translating it yields CASTIPTGATGELFF.

CDR3 protein: CASTIGTSGRDKYNEQFF. CDR3 sequence (DNA): TGTGCCAGCACTATTGGGACTAGCGGGAGGGATAAGTACAATGAGCAGTTCTTC. The chain recombines TRBV6-1 with TRBJ2-1, with 16 bases fitting TRBD2. Germline lookup yields CDR1 MNHNS and CDR2 SASEGT. CDR3 size: 18 residues. V lost 7 bases to trimming and J lost 4 bases; unmatched junction nucleotides: 10.